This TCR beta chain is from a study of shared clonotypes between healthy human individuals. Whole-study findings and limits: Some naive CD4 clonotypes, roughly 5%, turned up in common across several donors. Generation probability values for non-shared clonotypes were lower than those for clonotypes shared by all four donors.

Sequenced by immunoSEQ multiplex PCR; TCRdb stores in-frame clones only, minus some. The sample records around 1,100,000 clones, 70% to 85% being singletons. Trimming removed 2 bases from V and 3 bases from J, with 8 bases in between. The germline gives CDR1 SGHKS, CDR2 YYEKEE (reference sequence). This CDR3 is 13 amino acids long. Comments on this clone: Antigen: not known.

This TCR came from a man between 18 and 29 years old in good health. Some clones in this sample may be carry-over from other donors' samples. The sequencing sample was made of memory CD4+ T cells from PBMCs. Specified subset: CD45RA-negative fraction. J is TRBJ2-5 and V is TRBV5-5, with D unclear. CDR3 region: CASSFVLEETQYF. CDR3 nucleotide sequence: TGTGCCAGCAGCTTCGTCTTGGAAGAGACCCAGTACTTC.